These 5 T cell receptor beta chains came from one sample sequenced in a study of T cell repertoires in cytomegalovirus infection. A single record per CDR3 protein comes from TCRdb applying MiXCR to the reads. The sample carries almost 500,000 distinct CDR3 sequences, over 9% recorded once. Material: PBMCs. Receptors were obtained from a human donor in good health (CMV status not recorded). Some clones in this sample may be carry-over from other donors' samples.

This clonotype was counted ten times or more. V is TRBV28 and J is TRBJ2-5, with 7 bases aligning to TRBD1. CDR3 length: 13 residues. Trimming removed 10 bases from V and 1 base from J; junction bases left unmatched: 6. Germline CDR1 reads MDHEN; CDR2 reads SYDVKM. CDR3 coding DNA: TGTGCCACCGATGGGGACAGCCAAGAGACCCAGTACTTC. It is translated as CATDGDSQETQYF. Full variable domain (outside the CDR3, taken from reference TRBV28 and TRBJ2-5): DVKVTQSSRYLVKRTGEKVFLECVQDMDHENMFWYRQDPGLGLRLIYFSYDVKMKEKGDIPEGYSVSREKKERFSLILESASTNQTSMYLCATDGDSQETQYFGPGTRLLVL.

V usage is TRBV6-5 and J usage is TRBJ1-5; TRBD1 agrees at 9 bases. The V and J ends lost 5 bases and 5 bases, in that order; junction bases with no gene match: 7. From germline, CDR1 is MNHEY and CDR2 SVGAGI. This CDR3 has 15 amino acids. DNA of the CDR3: TGTGCCAGCAGTCGGGACAGGGAGTTGGATCAGCCCCAGCATTTT. Amino acid sequence: CASSRDRELDQPQHF.

This clonotype came up many times. The rearrangement joins TRBV7-2 to TRBJ2-3; 7 bases are a match to TRBD2. Germline CDR1 SGHTA, CDR2 FQGNSA. This CDR3 region has 18 residues. V lost 2 bases and J lost 4; bases outside the gene matches: 15. The CDR3 sequence: CASSLRPSAGETADTQYF. The DNA for the CDR3 is TGTGCCAGCAGCTTAAGGCCCTCGGCGGGAGAAACTGCAGATACGCAGTATTTT.

The rearrangement joins TRBV20-1 to TRBJ2-5; 7 nucleotides agree with TRBD2. Germline V gene lookup returns CDR1 DFQATT and CDR2 SNEGSKA (reference sequence). This CDR3 is built from 12 residues. The CDR3 DNA reads TGCAGGGTCCGGGGGGACCAAGAGACCCAGTACTTC. This translates into CRVRGDQETQYF.

This clonotype was counted only a few times. This chain links TRBV29-1 with TRBJ1-3, with unresolved D. Germline loops: CDR1 SQVTM, CDR2 ANQGSEA. V was pared by 5 bases and J by 1 base, with 6 bases between. This CDR3 has 12 residues. CDR3 loop: CSVQKSGNTIYF. CDR3 in DNA: TGCAGCGTTCAAAAGTCTGGAAACACCATATATTTT. The full variable domain, in which reference TRBV29-1 and TRBJ1-3 provide the parts outside the CDR3, is SAVISQKPSRDICQRGTSLTIQCQVDSQVTMMFWYRQQPGQSLTLIATANQGSEATYESGFVIDKFPISRPNLTFSTLTVSNMSPEDSSIYLCSVQKSGNTIYFGEGSWLTVV.